The source of this TCR beta chain is a study of blood T cell repertoires in COVID-19. About the study: COVID-19 samples from acute and convalescent phases originated in the United States, Italy and Spain. The cDNA or gDNA used as material had been derived from T cells, B-cell-depleted T cells, or PBMCs.

Authors' methods: From reference gene primer amplification, estimates of nucleated cell counts were derived. Libraries were prepared by immunoSEQ multiplex PCR; TCRdb keeps only in-frame clonotypes and omits some of them. The DNA gave D and trimming, while V, J and clone size come from that table. The sample lists approximately 110,000 clones; 80% to 90% were seen once. The sequenced sample consisted of peripheral blood. This clonotype was sampled from a woman older than 75 with acute or convalescent COVID-19.

DNA for the CDR3: TGTGCCAGCAGTGCGGGGCGCCGCACAGATACGCAGTATTTT. Amino acid sequence: CASSAGRRTDTQYF. The chain carries TRBV7-3 and TRBJ2-3; D possibly corresponds to TRBD2 (6 bases). V dropped 6 bases and J dropped 1 base, with 11 bases sitting between them. Germline loops: CDR1 SGHTA, CDR2 FQGTGA. CDR3 length equals 14 residues.